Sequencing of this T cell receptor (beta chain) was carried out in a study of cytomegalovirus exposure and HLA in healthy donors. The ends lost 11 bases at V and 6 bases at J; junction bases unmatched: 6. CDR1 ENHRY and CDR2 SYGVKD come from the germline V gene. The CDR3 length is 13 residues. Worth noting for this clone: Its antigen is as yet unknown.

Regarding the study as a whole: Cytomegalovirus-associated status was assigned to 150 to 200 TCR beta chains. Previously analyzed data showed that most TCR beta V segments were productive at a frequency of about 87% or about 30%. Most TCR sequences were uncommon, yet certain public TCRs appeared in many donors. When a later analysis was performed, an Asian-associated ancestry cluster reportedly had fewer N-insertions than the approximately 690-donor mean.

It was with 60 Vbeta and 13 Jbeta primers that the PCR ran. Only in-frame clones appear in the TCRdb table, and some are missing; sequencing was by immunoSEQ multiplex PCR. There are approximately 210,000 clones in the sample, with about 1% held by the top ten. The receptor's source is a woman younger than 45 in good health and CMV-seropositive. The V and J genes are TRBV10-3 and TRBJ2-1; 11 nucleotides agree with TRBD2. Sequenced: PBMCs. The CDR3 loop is CAFSGTSGNEQFF. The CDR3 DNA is TGTGCCTTCTCCGGGACTAGCGGCAATGAGCAGTTCTTC.